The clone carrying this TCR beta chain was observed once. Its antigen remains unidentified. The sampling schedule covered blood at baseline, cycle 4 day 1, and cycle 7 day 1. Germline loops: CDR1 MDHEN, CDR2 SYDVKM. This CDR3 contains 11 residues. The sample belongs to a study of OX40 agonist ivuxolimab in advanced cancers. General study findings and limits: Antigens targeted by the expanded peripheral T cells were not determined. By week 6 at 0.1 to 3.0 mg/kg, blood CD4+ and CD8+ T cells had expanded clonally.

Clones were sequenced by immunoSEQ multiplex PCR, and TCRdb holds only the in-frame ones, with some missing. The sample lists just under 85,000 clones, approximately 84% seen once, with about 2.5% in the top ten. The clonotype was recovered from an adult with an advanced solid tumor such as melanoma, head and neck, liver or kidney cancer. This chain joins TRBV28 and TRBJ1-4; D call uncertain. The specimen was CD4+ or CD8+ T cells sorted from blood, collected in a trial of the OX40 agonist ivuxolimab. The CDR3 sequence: CVSRTNEKLFF. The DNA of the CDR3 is TGTGTATCTAGGACTAATGAAAAACTGTTTTTT.